The 13 T cell receptor beta chains in this list originate from one sample, sequenced in a study of blood T cells in healthy people across ages. A J-beta primer mix and a sample-barcoded 5' primer were used in a second PCR of about 7 to 12 cycles. Via MiXCR, TCRdb re-called the 5' RACE reads, giving one row per CDR3 protein. The profile shows some 1.8 million distinct CDR3 sequences, around 42% of them singletons. The specimen sequenced was blood. These receptors were collected from a human donor in good health.

This clonotype was seen a handful of times. The chain combines TRBV28 with TRBJ2-7; 15 nucleotides line up with TRBD2. This CDR3 has 19 amino acids. V dropped 4 bases and J dropped 3; count of bases not matched to a gene: 13. Germline V gene lookup returns CDR1 MDHEN and CDR2 SYDVKM. The CDR3 DNA reads TGTGCCAGCAGTTCCCCGGGACTAGCGGGGGGCCGAACCTTCTACGAGCAGTACTTC. Amino acids: CASSSPGLAGGRTFYEQYF.

This clonotype has just a few counts. A clone one base away is much larger, so this may be a read error. The chain couples TRBV5-1 to TRBJ2-6; D call uncertain. CDR3 length: 14 residues. Germline V gives CDR1 SGHRS, CDR2 YFSETQ. The CDR3 region has the DNA TGCGCCAACAGCTTGTCGGCTGGGGCCAACGTCCTGACTTTC. It yields the protein CANSLSAGANVLTF.

The sample holds one count of this clonotype. The CDR3 loop is CASSRSGAGDTQYF. CDR3 DNA sequence: TGTGCCAGCAGCCGGAGCGGGGCAGGGGATACGCAGTATTTT. The chain links TRBV2 to TRBJ2-3, with 7 bases matching TRBD2. Trimming removed 6 bases from V and 6 bases from J; junction bases left unmatched: 9. The CDR3 runs to 14 residues. Germline-derived CDR1 and CDR2 are SNHLY and FYNNEI. The entire variable domain, with the rest obtained from reference TRBV2 and TRBJ2-3, is as follows: EPEVTQTPSHQVTQMGQEVILRCVPISNHLYFYWYRQILGQKVEFLVSFYNNEISEKSEIFDDQFSVERPDGSNFTLKIRSTKLEDSAMYFCASSRSGAGDTQYFGPGTRLTVL.

As regards this clonotype: Relative to the germline gene, one junction end is altered; a read error may explain this. The chain carries TRBV11-3 and TRBJ2-7; the D gene could be TRBD1 or TRBD2 (5 bases each). Germline V CDR1 and CDR2: SGHNT, YENEEA. The CDR3 has 14 amino acids. In DNA, the CDR3 is TGTGCCGGCAGCACCGCAGGGTGGGGGTACGAGCAGTACTTC. This translates into CAGSTAGWGYEQYF.

The chain carries TRBV7-3 and TRBJ2-1; tentative D call: TRBD1 (7 bases). The V gene's germline CDR1 is SGHTA and CDR2 FQGTGA. The ends were cut back, 2 bases at V and 4 bases at J, with 12 bases in the middle. This CDR3 has 15 residues. Here the CDR3 DNA reads TGTGCCAGCAGCTTAGGCGCGGGACAGTACAATGAGCAGTTCTTC. Its protein is CASSLGAGQYNEQFF.

This clonotype was recorded a few times. One end of the junction fails to match germline, which may point to a read error. This sequence joins TRBV12-3 or TRBV12-4 and TRBJ2-7; D unresolved. This CDR3 comprises 14 residues. This chain's CDR3 is CTSSLRSNSYEQYF. The DNA of the CDR3 is TGTACCAGCAGTTTAAGATCCAACTCCTACGAGCAGTACTTC.

This sequence joins TRBV7-2 and TRBJ1-2; D is possibly TRBD1 (5 bases). This CDR3 is 16 amino acids long. Germline CDR1 and CDR2: SGHTA and FQGNSA. With 2 bases removed from V and 6 bases from J, the gap between germline ends came to 19 bases. The CDR3 is CASSLRPAGPKDGYTF. The CDR3 DNA reads TGTGCCAGCAGCTTAAGGCCTGCGGGACCTAAAGATGGCTACACCTTC.

This sequence joins TRBV5-1 and TRBJ2-3; D not certain. The germline V gene encodes CDR1 SGHRS and CDR2 YFSETQ. V lost 6 bases and J lost 3, with 17 bases in between. The CDR3 contains 15 residues. CDR3 in amino acids: CASMFSGARTDTQYF. The CDR3 DNA follows: TGCGCCAGCATGTTTTCGGGCGCAAGGACAGATACGCAGTATTTT.

The chain joins TRBV29-1 to TRBJ2-4, with D perhaps TRBD2 (7 bases). V was clipped by 6 bases and J by 13 bases, with 28 bases between them. Germline V gene lookup returns CDR1 SQVTM and CDR2 ANQGSEA. The CDR3 runs 15 residues. The DNA for the CDR3 is TGCAGCGTAGAGGGGGGAAGCGGGGTGTACAATGAGCAGTACTTC. Encoded protein: CSVEGGSGVYNEQYF.

This clonotype came up once. The chain links TRBV4-2 to TRBJ2-7, with no clear D. The CDR3 length is 14 residues. Trimming stripped 4 bases from V and 4 bases from J, with 14 bases between. The V gene's germline CDR1 is LGHNA and CDR2 YNFKEQ. The CDR3 DNA sequence: TGTGCCAGCAGCCTAGGGCCCGAGTTGTACGAGCAGTACTTC. Protein sequence: CASSLGPELYEQYF.

The chain is built from TRBV5-5 and TRBJ1-6; TRBD1 is a possible D gene (5 bases). Germline loops: CDR1 SGHKS, CDR2 YYEKEE (reference sequence). V lost 4 bases, J lost 8 bases, and 13 bases lay in between. The CDR3 sequence is 14 residues long. CDR3 nucleotides: TGTGCCAGCAGCCCCACCACCAGGGATTCACCCCTCCACTTT. This encodes CASSPTTRDSPLHF.

This sequence joins TRBV2 and TRBJ1-5; D gene ambiguous. Per the germline V gene, CDR1 is SNHLY and CDR2 is FYNNEI. V lost 0 bases, J lost 0 bases, and 6 bases lay in between. This CDR3 spans 15 amino acids. This CDR3 reads CASSEALPSNQPQHF. The CDR3 DNA reads as TGTGCCAGCAGTGAAGCGCTTCCTAGCAATCAGCCCCAGCATTTT.

This clonotype has more than one count but fewer than ten. This rearrangement joins TRBV20-1 to TRBJ1-3, with 10 bases aligning to TRBD1. From germline, CDR1 is DFQATT and CDR2 SNEGSKA (reference sequence). This CDR3 spans 16 amino acids. Trimming at V came to 2 bases and at J to 0 bases, leaving 4 bases not matched to a gene. The DNA for the CDR3 is TGCAGTGCTAGACGGACAGGGGGAAACTCTGGAAACACCATATATTTT. Protein: CSARRTGGNSGNTIYF.